This TCR beta chain was retrieved from a study of identical twins. TCRdb called the 5' RACE reads again in MiXCR, with one record for every CDR3 protein. This table has over 500,000 distinct CDR3 sequences, 22% appearing once. The CDR3 length is 13 residues. J lost 4 bases, V lost 7 bases, and 6 bases had no gene match. These data are also associated with another study on T cells expressing NK-cell markers. From that report: In a group of roughly 6 donors, dominant NKG2C+ clonotypes represented about 1.0-7.5% of CD8+ T cells.

The sequence was collected from a woman between 18 and 29 years old in good health. V usage is TRBV12-3 or TRBV12-4 and J usage is TRBJ1-2; TRBD1 matches 7 bases. The specimen was CD4+ T cells sorted from blood. CDR3 loop: CASTQGSPYGYTF. The CDR3 DNA sequence: TGTGCCAGCACACAGGGGTCCCCCTATGGCTACACCTTC.